Listed below are T cell receptor beta chains from one sample, sequenced in a study of T cells in localized non-small cell lung cancer. Method: immunoSEQ multiplex PCR; TCRdb's copy keeps in-frame clones and lacks some. The sample shows around 83,000 clones, about 87% of them seen only once. The sequencing here drew on peripheral blood, taken before any cancer treatment. These receptors came from a man aged 40 to 70 with stage I squamous cell lung carcinoma. The CDR3 runs from the conserved cysteine through the conserved F or W. Each record gives: D gene, J gene, V gene, CDR3 length, clone size, CDR3 protein, CDR3 DNA. D genes are given only for firm matches. Not every row has a clone size; where given, it reads once, few, many or a size class.

>TRBD1|TRBJ2-5|TRBV10-3|15|.
CAISAGTGDTETQYF
TGTGCCATCAGCGCCGGGACAGGGGACACGGAGACCCAGTACTTC
>TRBD2|TRBJ2-7|TRBV5-4|15|.
CASSSDGGGSYEQYF
TGTGCCAGCAGCTCCGATGGCGGGGGCTCCTACGAGCAGTACTTC
>.|TRBJ1-2|TRBV6-1|16|.
CASSAGGEPPIYGYTF
TGTGCCAGCAGTGCGGGGGGGGAACCACCCATCTATGGCTACACCTTC
>TRBD1|TRBJ1-2|TRBV7-2|16|.
CASSLRGQGENYGYTF
TGTGCCAGCAGCTTAAGGGGACAGGGCGAGAACTATGGCTACACCTTC
>.|TRBJ2-1|TRBV5-1|12|.
CARAIDYNEQFF
TGCGCCAGGGCGATAGATTACAATGAGCAGTTCTTC
>TRBD2|TRBJ2-1|TRBV6-5|16|.
CASSYSRTSGVNEQFF
TGTGCCAGCAGTTACTCGAGGACTAGCGGGGTTAATGAGCAGTTCTTC
>TRBD1|TRBJ2-1|TRBV5-4|14|.
CASSDRTGGNEQFF
TGTGCCAGCAGCGACCGGACAGGGGGCAATGAGCAGTTCTTC
>.|TRBJ1-1|TRBV5-5|15|.
CASSLETGLNTEAFF
TGTGCCAGCAGCTTGGAAACAGGGTTGAACACTGAAGCTTTCTTT
>TRBD1|TRBJ1-1|TRBV7-2|18|.
CASSLSPGTALGNTEAFF
TGTGCCAGCAGCTTAAGTCCCGGGACAGCCCTTGGGAACACTGAAGCTTTCTTT
>.|TRBJ2-5|TRBV2|12|few
CASSVRRETQYF
TGTGCCAGCAGCGTACGGAGAGAGACCCAGTACTTC
>.|TRBJ1-2|TRBV28|13|.
CASSLEQRYGYTF
TGTGCCAGCAGCCTCGAACAGAGGTATGGCTACACCTTC
>.|TRBJ1-1|TRBV18|14|.
CASSRQKTNTEAFF
TGTGCCAGCTCACGACAGAAGACTAACACTGAAGCTTTCTTT
>TRBD1|TRBJ1-4|TRBV18|13|.
CASSPGTDEKLFF
TGTGCCAGCTCCCCCGGGACAGACGAAAAACTGTTTTTT
>TRBD2|TRBJ2-3|TRBV2|15|.
CASSEEGLGKDTQYF
TGTGCCAGCAGTGAAGAGGGACTAGGTAAAGATACGCAGTATTTT
>TRBD1|TRBJ1-1|TRBV30|14|.
CARNQQGANTEAFF
TGTGCCCGGAACCAACAGGGGGCGAACACTGAAGCTTTCTTT
>.|TRBJ1-6|TRBV5-6|14|.
CASSPERYNSPLHF
TGTGCCAGCAGCCCGGAGAGGTATAATTCACCCCTCCACTTT
>.|TRBJ2-5|TRBV29-1|12|.
CSVARTEETQYF
TGCAGCGTCGCCCGGACAGAAGAGACCCAGTACTTC
>.|TRBJ1-1|TRBV10-3|13|.
CAIGKSLNTEAFF
TGTGCCATCGGGAAGTCATTGAACACTGAAGCTTTCTTT
>TRBD2|TRBJ2-2|TRBV5-1|17|.
CASRSNGLAGDTGELFF
TGCGCCAGCAGGTCCAATGGACTAGCGGGAGATACCGGGGAGCTGTTTTTT
>.|TRBJ2-7|TRBV5-4|13|.
CASSSLGGNEQYF
TGTGCCAGCAGCTCCCTAGGGGGTAACGAGCAGTACTTC
>.|TRBJ1-1|TRBV13|14|.
CASSQKGGHTEAFF
TGTGCCAGCAGCCAAAAGGGGGGCCACACTGAAGCTTTCTTT
>.|TRBJ1-6|TRBV7-9|15|.
CASSLTQGDNSPLHF
TGTGCCAGCAGCTTAACACAGGGTGATAATTCACCCCTCCACTTT
>.|TRBJ1-6|TRBV19|14|few
CASSIARGSSPLHF
TGTGCCAGTAGTATAGCTAGGGGAAGTTCACCCCTCCACTTT